This T cell receptor (beta chain) derives from a study of blood T cells in healthy people across ages. The V end was cut by 1 base, the J end by 11 bases, with 20 bases between. This CDR3 is built from 15 residues. Next came a second PCR, run for about 7 to 12 cycles, which used a sample-barcoded 5' primer along with a J-beta primer mix. A single record per CDR3 protein comes from TCRdb applying MiXCR to the 5' RACE reads. The table includes some 1.1 million distinct CDR3 sequences, more than 30% detected once. Sequencing was carried out using blood. J is TRBJ2-5 and V is TRBV12-3 or TRBV12-4, with D hard to call. The clonotype originates from a young man in good health. CDR3 bases: TGTGCCAGCAGTTTAGTCCCCCCTATTGAAGGTGAGCAGTACTTC. The encoded protein is CASSLVPPIEGEQYF.